The next 27 T cell receptor beta chains were all read from a single sample in a study of blood T cell repertoires in COVID-19. This table comes from immunoSEQ multiplex PCR, and its TCRdb copy is limited to in-frame clones, with some not included. This table holds about 310,000 clones, 90% found once. Material: peripheral blood. These receptors were obtained from a woman in her twenties or thirties with COVID-19, enrolled during active disease.

The CDR3 spells CASSSATGPYGYTF. The CDR3 DNA follows: TGTGCCAGCAGTTCTGCGACAGGGCCCTATGGCTACACCTTC. This sequence joins TRBV28 and TRBJ1-2; 7 bases fit TRBD1. This CDR3 has 14 amino acids. V was pared by 4 bases and J by 4 bases, with 6 bases of the junction left unmatched. Germline CDR1 and CDR2: MDHEN and SYDVKM.

This clone appeared once. CDR3 nucleotide sequence: TGTGCCAGCAGTTTATCTTACAGGGGGAACATTCAGTACTTC. This translates into CASSLSYRGNIQYF. The chain links TRBV28 to TRBJ2-4; 8 nucleotides match TRBD1. J lost 7 bases, V lost 1 base, and 3 bases had no gene match. The CDR3 length is 14 residues. CDR1 and CDR2 from the germline V gene are MDHEN and SYDVKM.

The rearrangement uses TRBV6-5 and TRBJ2-7, with D perhaps TRBD1 (6 bases). V lost 7 bases and J 4 bases, leaving 11 bases between the germline ends. CDR3 length equals 12 residues. The germline gives CDR1 MNHEY, CDR2 SVGAGI. CDR3 sequence (DNA): TGTGCCAGCACCAGCACAGGGTACGAGCAGTACTTC. Protein sequence: CASTSTGYEQYF.

The chain uses TRBV15 and TRBJ1-5; the D gene is possibly TRBD1 (5 bases). The CDR3 runs 14 residues. Germline values: CDR1 LNHNV, CDR2 YYDKDF (reference sequence). The V end was cut by 5 bases, the J end by 4 bases, with 12 bases between. CDR3 in amino acids: CATSLDGGNQPQHF. The CDR3 bases are TGTGCCACCAGCCTCGACGGGGGGAATCAGCCCCAGCATTTT.

This chain uses TRBV7-8 with TRBJ2-7; a weak D match, TRBD1 (5 bases). The V end was cut by 5 bases, the J end by 4 bases, with 12 bases between. Germline loops: CDR1 SGHVS, CDR2 FQNEAQ. The CDR3 is made up of 13 amino acids. The CDR3: CASSKGAVYEQYF. Written as DNA, the CDR3 is TGTGCCAGCAGCAAAGGGGCAGTATACGAGCAGTACTTC.

The genes are TRBV5-8 and TRBJ2-7; tentative D call: TRBD2 (5 bases). Trimming removed 1 base at V and 4 bases at J, with 15 bases between. The CDR3 contains 15 residues. Germline-derived CDR1 and CDR2 are SGHTS and YDEGEE. This CDR3 is CASSLKGTGFYEQYF. As DNA, the CDR3 is TGTGCCAGCAGCTTGAAGGGTACGGGATTTTACGAGCAGTACTTC.

This chain connects TRBV9 to TRBJ1-1, with 7 bases fitting TRBD1. Germline CDR1 reads SGDLS; CDR2 reads YYNGEE. V shed 7 bases, J shed 4 bases, and the junction held 10 bases outside the gene matches. The CDR3 runs to 14 residues. This CDR3 is CASSRDRVLTEAFF. The CDR3 nucleotides read TGTGCCAGCTCCCGAGACAGGGTTCTCACTGAAGCTTTCTTT. Supplemented by reference TRBV9 and TRBJ1-1, the full variable domain reads DSGVTQTPKHLITATGQRVTLRCSPRSGDLSVYWYQQSLDQGLQFLIQYYNGEERAKGNILERFSAQQFPDLHSELNLSSLELGDSALYFCASSRDRVLTEAFFGQGTRLTVV.

The chain joins TRBV7-2 to TRBJ1-2, with TRBD1 matching 11 bases. The CDR3 runs 14 residues. The germline CDR1 and CDR2 sequences are SGHTA and FQGNSA. The trim removed 5 bases at V and 5 bases at J, leaving 4 bases unmatched. The CDR3 sequence is CASSEGQGAYGYTF. DNA of the CDR3: TGTGCCAGCAGCGAAGGACAGGGGGCATATGGCTACACCTTC.

This chain joins TRBV10-3 and TRBJ2-7, with a weak D call TRBD2 (7 bases). Trimming left V 7 bases short and J 2 bases short, with 12 bases between. The CDR3 consists of 13 residues. CDR1 and CDR2 (germline): ENHRY, SYGVKD. For the CDR3, the DNA is TGTGCCATCATGGGAGGGGGGACCTACGAGCAGTACTTC. Amino acids: CAIMGGGTYEQYF.

CDR3: CASSLWSAGNTEAFF. The CDR3, as DNA: TGTGCCAGCAGTTTATGGTCGGCAGGCAACACTGAAGCTTTCTTT. The rearrangement uses TRBV27 and TRBJ1-1; D gene ambiguous. Deletions cut 1 base from V and 2 bases from J, with 11 bases between. Germline V lookup: CDR1 MNHEY, CDR2 SMNVEV (reference sequence). This CDR3 spans 15 amino acids.

CDR3 in DNA: TGTGCCATCAGTGAGTCGCAGTATAGCAATCAGCCCCAGCATTTT. Its translation is CAISESQYSNQPQHF. The chain carries TRBV10-3 and TRBJ1-5; D gene ambiguous. Trimming stripped 0 bases from V and 0 bases from J, with 6 bases between. This CDR3 is 15 amino acids long. Germline loops: CDR1 ENHRY, CDR2 SYGVKD.

This rearrangement joins TRBV11-2 to TRBJ1-1; D remains unclear. Germline V gene lookup returns CDR1 SGHAT and CDR2 FQNNGV. Trimming pared 1 base from V and 6 bases from J, leaving 15 bases between. CDR3 size: 15 residues. CDR3 region: CASSLVSQVEAEAFF. CDR3 nucleotide sequence: TGTGCCAGCAGCTTAGTTTCGCAGGTGGAGGCTGAAGCTTTCTTT.

This chain links TRBV5-5 with TRBJ2-7; TRBD2 matches 11 bases. The V gene end was trimmed by 4 bases and the J gene end by 1 base; junction bases not matched to a gene: 10. CDR3 length: 17 amino acids. CDR1 and CDR2 from the germline V gene are SGHKS and YYEKEE (reference sequence). The CDR3 is CASSKAPGLAESYEQYF. DNA of the CDR3: TGTGCCAGCAGCAAGGCCCCGGGACTAGCGGAGTCCTACGAGCAGTACTTC.

This rearrangement joins TRBV7-3 to TRBJ2-7, with 10 positions matching TRBD1. V lost 3 bases to trimming and J lost 4 bases; unmatched junction nucleotides: 6. The germline V gene has CDR1 SGHTA and CDR2 FQGTGA. This CDR3 is built from 15 residues. CDR3 in amino acids: CASSFDRGPMYEQYF. The CDR3 DNA reads as TGTGCCAGCAGCTTCGACAGGGGGCCCATGTACGAGCAGTACTTC.

The CDR3 region has the DNA TGTGCCAGCAGCTTAATGCAGGGCTACGAGCAGTACTTC. Protein sequence: CASSLMQGYEQYF. The rearrangement joins TRBV7-3 to TRBJ2-7, with D possibly being TRBD1 (5 bases). V was cut by 1 base and J by 3 bases, with 7 bases left in between. The CDR3 has 13 amino acids. Germline CDR1 is SGHTA and CDR2 is FQGTGA.

This chain joins TRBV7-8 and TRBJ1-1; D call uncertain. The length of the CDR3 is 14 residues. The V and J ends lost 2 bases and 4 bases respectively, with 11 bases between them. The V gene's germline CDR1 is SGHVS and CDR2 FQNEAQ. CDR3 sequence (DNA): TGTGCCAGCAGCTTATTCGGAGGGAGCACTGAAGCTTTCTTT. This sequence encodes CASSLFGGSTEAFF.

This chain uses TRBV6-5 with TRBJ2-7; perhaps TRBD2 as D (5 bases). The germline V gene encodes CDR1 MNHEY and CDR2 SVGAGI. The CDR3 has 15 residues. V was cut by 0 bases and J by 3 bases, with 12 bases left in between. The chain's CDR3 is CASSYSPTGIYEQYF. CDR3 coding DNA: TGTGCCAGCAGTTACTCCCCCACCGGGATCTACGAGCAGTACTTC.

This chain joins TRBV28 and TRBJ2-5; 9 positions agree with TRBD1. Trimming at V came to 5 bases and at J to 1 base, leaving 8 bases not matched to a gene. The CDR3 has 16 amino acids. From germline, CDR1 is MDHEN and CDR2 SYDVKM. The chain's CDR3 is CASSIGTGNSQETQYF. Written as DNA, the CDR3 is TGTGCCAGCAGTATAGGGACAGGGAACTCCCAAGAGACCCAGTACTTC.

This clone was seen more than once but under ten times. The chain has TRBV19 and TRBJ1-3, with D possibly matching TRBD1 (5 bases). This CDR3 has 15 residues. V was trimmed by 3 bases and J by 2 bases, leaving 11 bases between them. Germline CDR1 is LNHDA and CDR2 is SQIVND (reference sequence). The CDR3 spells CASSIRAGAGNTIYF. In DNA, the CDR3 is TGTGCCAGTAGTATCAGGGCAGGCGCTGGAAACACCATATATTTT.

The rearrangement links TRBV4-1 to TRBJ2-2; D is possibly TRBD1 (5 bases). CDR3 length equals 16 residues. Deletions cut 4 bases from V and 4 bases from J, with 16 bases between. The germline V gene has CDR1 MGHRA and CDR2 YSYEKL. The CDR3 reads CASSPEKGRGTGELFF. The DNA for the CDR3 is TGCGCCAGCAGCCCCGAGAAGGGGCGAGGCACCGGGGAGCTGTTTTTT.

V is TRBV9 and J is TRBJ2-1, with 10 nucleotides matching TRBD2. Germline V gene lookup returns CDR1 SGDLS and CDR2 YYNGEE. There are 14 residues in the CDR3. Trimming cost V 4 bases and J 10 bases; bases outside gene matches: 8. Here the CDR3 reads CASSPLSSGSEQFF. The DNA of the CDR3 is TGTGCCAGCAGCCCATTATCTAGCGGGAGCGAGCAGTTCTTC.

The genes are TRBV7-8 and TRBJ2-7; the D gene is possibly TRBD2 (6 bases). Trimming pared 2 bases from V and 2 bases from J, leaving 22 bases between. Germline lookup yields CDR1 SGHVS and CDR2 FQNEAQ. The CDR3 length is 18 residues. The DNA of the CDR3 is TGTGCCAGCAGCTTAAGGCCCTCAGGCGGGACGAGGGCCTACGAGCAGTACTTC. Translated, it gives CASSLRPSGGTRAYEQYF.

This clone was seen a few times. V usage is TRBV6-5 and J usage is TRBJ1-5; the D is unclear. Trimming took 5 bases from V and 2 from J, leaving 10 bases between them. The germline CDR1 and CDR2 sequences are MNHEY and SVGAGI. The CDR3 is made up of 14 amino acids. CDR3 region: CASSLGGGNQPQHF. CDR3 in DNA: TGTGCCAGCAGTCTTGGCGGGGGCAATCAGCCCCAGCATTTT.

The chain recombines TRBV18 with TRBJ1-4, with 8 bases that match TRBD1. After removal of 6 bases from V and 6 bases from J, the junction contained 9 bases not matched to a gene. This CDR3 comprises 15 residues. The germline gives CDR1 KGHSH, CDR2 LQKENI. This chain's CDR3 is CASSQQGGADEKLFF. Written as DNA, the CDR3 is TGTGCCAGCTCTCAACAGGGGGGGGCTGATGAAAAACTGTTTTTT. The entire variable domain, with the rest obtained from reference TRBV18 and TRBJ1-4, is as follows: NAGVMQNPRHLVRRRGQEARLRCSPMKGHSHVYWYRQLPEEGLKFMVYLQKENIIDESGMPKERFSAEFPKEGPSILRIQQVVRGDSAAYFCASSQQGGADEKLFFGSGTQLSVL.

CDR3 region: CAAEGGAQETQYF. The CDR3 coding sequence is TGTGCCGCCGAGGGGGGGGCCCAAGAGACCCAGTACTTC. The chain joins TRBV11-3 to TRBJ2-5; the D gene is possibly TRBD2 (7 bases). V lost 11 bases and J lost 1, with 14 bases in between. Germline lookup yields CDR1 SGHNT and CDR2 YENEEA. The CDR3 is made up of 13 amino acids.

This clone was observed a single time. The V and J genes are TRBV28 and TRBJ1-2; D unclear. This CDR3 is built from 14 residues. The germline gives CDR1 MDHEN, CDR2 SYDVKM. V lost 5 bases to trimming and J lost 4 bases, with 14 bases between them. CDR3 in amino acids: CASSPTGSSYGYTF. For the CDR3, the DNA is TGTGCCAGCAGTCCAACGGGATCCAGCTATGGCTACACCTTC.

The chain is built from TRBV27 and TRBJ1-1; possibly TRBD1 for D (6 bases). CDR3 length: 14 residues. V was cut by 7 bases and J by 5 bases, with 17 bases left in between. CDR1 MNHEY and CDR2 SMNVEV come from the germline V gene (reference sequence). The CDR3 loop is CASTLRGGATEAFF. As DNA, the CDR3 is TGTGCCAGCACCCTTCGGGGGGGCGCGACTGAAGCTTTCTTT.